These 5 T cell receptor beta chains originate from one sample sequenced in a study of cytomegalovirus exposure and HLA in healthy donors. The PCR employed 60 Vbeta primers together with 13 Jbeta primers. Data came from immunoSEQ multiplex PCR; TCRdb stores just in-frame clones and leaves some out. The sample lists roughly 80,000 clones; around 80% were seen once. The source material was PBMCs. These receptors all stem from a male donor in good health and CMV-seropositive.

The V and J genes are TRBV18 and TRBJ2-3, with TRBD2 matching over 10 bases. V dropped 3 bases and J dropped 7; count of bases not matched to a gene: 10. The CDR3 contains 16 residues. Germline V gives CDR1 KGHSH, CDR2 LQKENI. CDR3 nucleotide sequence: TGTGCCAGCTCACCCCCGACGATAGCGGGGGGTTATACGCAGTATTTT. Its translation is CASSPPTIAGGYTQYF.

This clone occurred a few times. This sequence joins TRBV7-2 and TRBJ2-5, with D perhaps matching TRBD1 (5 bases). Germline V gene lookup returns CDR1 SGHTA and CDR2 FQGNSA. The CDR3 totals 15 residues. Trimming cost V 5 bases and J 2 bases, with 15 bases left between them. This CDR3 reads CASSPPGRQQETQYF. The DNA of the CDR3 is TGTGCCAGCAGCCCGCCAGGGCGCCAGCAAGAGACCCAGTACTTC.

The rearrangement joins TRBV19 to TRBJ2-7, with D perhaps matching TRBD2 (5 bases). Germline V gives CDR1 LNHDA, CDR2 SQIVND (reference sequence). This CDR3 has 14 residues. V was clipped by 3 bases and J by 3 bases, with 12 bases between them. The CDR3 is CASSIPGINYEQYF. The CDR3 DNA sequence: TGTGCCAGTAGTATTCCCGGGATCAACTACGAGCAGTACTTC.

This chain connects TRBV9 to TRBJ2-1; D is possibly TRBD1 (5 bases). Trimming left V 2 bases short and J 3 bases short, with 12 bases between. CDR3 length equals 15 residues. The germline CDR1 and CDR2 sequences are SGDLS and YYNGEE. The DNA of the CDR3 is TGTGCCAGCAGCGTCCAGGGTCAGGGCTACAATGAGCAGTTCTTC. Its protein product is CASSVQGQGYNEQFF.

The chain recombines TRBV5-4 with TRBJ1-1; 7 bases fit TRBD1. This CDR3 has 15 amino acids. Germline V lookup: CDR1 SGHNT, CDR2 YYREEE (reference sequence). V was pared by 1 base and J by 5 bases, with 8 bases of the junction left unmatched. The CDR3 DNA follows: TGTGCCAGCAGCTTGCGATCCCAGGGGGAAACTGAAGCTTTCTTT. It is translated as CASSLRSQGETEAFF.